Below are 13 T cell receptor beta chains sequenced from a single sample in a study of T cells after yellow fever vaccination. From the 5' RACE reads, TCRdb called clonotypes with MiXCR, one entry per CDR3 protein. The profile covers about 320,000 distinct CDR3 sequences, with over 8.5% appearing a single time and about 3% taken by the ten largest. The input for sequencing was CD4+ T cells sorted from PBMCs, taken 45 days after the yellow fever booster vaccination. These receptor sequences come from a man younger than 30 who received the YFV17D yellow fever vaccine.

This clonotype was observed at least ten times. The chain is built from TRBV2 and TRBJ1-6; TRBD1 aligns across 8 bases. This CDR3 spans 15 amino acids. The J segment lost 15 bases and the V segment lost 4 bases, leaving 14 bases of the junction unmatched. Germline V gene lookup returns CDR1 SNHLY and CDR2 FYNNEI. The CDR3 DNA reads TGTGCCAGCAGTGGGCTTCGGCAGGGGGCCCGACACCTCCACTTT. Translating gives CASSGLRQGARHLHF. The whole variable domain, filled in from reference TRBV2 and TRBJ1-6, reads EPEVTQTPSHQVTQMGQEVILRCVPISNHLYFYWYRQILGQKVEFLVSFYNNEISEKSEIFDDQFSVERPDGSNFTLKIRSTKLEDSAMYFCASSGLRQGARHLHFGNGTRLTVT.

In its sample, this clonotype was seen a few times. The J gene is TRBJ1-3, the V gene TRBV5-1, with D perhaps TRBD1 (5 bases). V was cut by 4 bases and J by 0 bases, with 20 bases left in between. The germline V gene encodes CDR1 SGHRS and CDR2 YFSETQ. This CDR3 contains 18 residues. The CDR3 loop is CASSPGLGTLSSGNTIYF. The DNA for the CDR3 is TGCGCCAGCAGCCCAGGTCTGGGGACTTTGTCCTCTGGAAACACCATATATTTT.

The V call is TRBV3-1, the J call TRBJ2-2; D is unclear. The V end lost 0 bases, the J end lost 7 bases, and 15 bases lay between the germline ends. Germline loops: CDR1 LGHDT, CDR2 YNNKEL (reference sequence). The CDR3 has 16 residues. The CDR3 loop reads CASSQEPPPVVGELFF. CDR3 bases: TGTGCCAGCAGCCAAGAACCGCCGCCGGTAGTCGGGGAGCTGTTTTTT.

This clonotype was counted between two and nine times. This may arise from a read error, as a much more abundant clone is one base away. The V and J genes are TRBV5-6 and TRBJ1-2; D remains ambiguous. The CDR3 sequence is 12 residues long. The V and J ends lost 4 bases and 2 bases respectively, with 6 bases between them. Germline V gives CDR1 SGHDT, CDR2 YYEEEE. CDR3 protein: CASSPANYGYTF. The CDR3 region has the DNA TGTGCCAGCAGCCCGGCGAACTATGGCTACACCTTC.

This clonotype has more than one count but fewer than ten. The chain has TRBV5-1 and TRBJ2-5, with 7 bases fitting TRBD1. V lost 2 bases and J lost 5; bases outside the gene matches: 6. Germline values: CDR1 SGHRS, CDR2 YFSETQ. The CDR3 extends over 14 amino acids. CDR3 sequence reads: CASSFDRVAETQYF. The CDR3 region has the DNA TGCGCCAGCAGCTTCGACAGGGTGGCGGAGACCCAGTACTTC.

The chain is built from TRBV5-1 and TRBJ2-2; maybe TRBD2 (5 bases). The CDR3 runs 15 residues. V dropped 1 base and J dropped 5 bases, with 12 bases sitting between them. Germline V gene lookup returns CDR1 SGHRS and CDR2 YFSETQ. CDR3 nucleotide sequence: TGCGCCAGCAGCTTGTACGGGGATGCGACCGGGGAGCTGTTTTTT. It encodes CASSLYGDATGELFF. Drawing the rest from reference TRBV5-1 and TRBJ2-2, the complete variable domain is KAGVTQTPRYLIKTRGQQVTLSCSPISGHRSVSWYQQTPGQGLQFLFEYFSETQRNKGNFPGRFSGRQFSNSRSEMNVSTLELGDSALYLCASSLYGDATGELFFGEGSRLTVL.

This clonotype was recorded a few times. V and J are TRBV9 and TRBJ1-2, with TRBD1 matching 7 bases. Unmatched junction bases numbered 1, after V lost 0 bases and J lost 2 bases. Germline lookup yields CDR1 SGDLS and CDR2 YYNGEE. The CDR3 extends over 14 amino acids. CDR3 sequence: CASSVEQGNYGYTF. As DNA, the CDR3 is TGTGCCAGCAGCGTAGAACAGGGGAACTATGGCTACACCTTC.

This clonotype was seen a handful of times. This chain connects TRBV9 to TRBJ1-3; D gene unclear. V lost 0 bases and J lost 5, with 6 bases in between. The germline V gene encodes CDR1 SGDLS and CDR2 YYNGEE. The CDR3 extends over 13 amino acids. CDR3 protein: CASSVDHRNTIYF. In DNA form, the CDR3 reads TGTGCCAGCAGCGTAGATCATAGAAACACCATATATTTT.

The CDR3 region has the DNA TGTGCCAGCAGTTACCAGGAGCTAGAGACCCAGTACTTC. It codes for CASSYQELETQYF. The chain has TRBV6-2 or TRBV6-3 and TRBJ2-5, with D uncertain. Trimming removed 2 bases from V and 4 bases from J, with 8 bases in between. The CDR3 covers 13 residues. Germline values: CDR1 MNHEY, CDR2 SVGEGT.

The sample holds a few counts of this clonotype. The rearrangement joins TRBV7-9 to TRBJ1-1, with TRBD1 as a possible D gene (6 bases). V dropped 5 bases and J dropped 6 bases, with 10 bases sitting between them. Per the germline V gene, CDR1 is SEHNR and CDR2 is FQNEAQ (reference sequence). The CDR3 runs to 12 residues. The CDR3 DNA reads TGTGCCAGCAGCCCATACAGGGCTGAAGCTTTCTTT. Protein: CASSPYRAEAFF.

V gene TRBV5-4 combines with J gene TRBJ2-1; 8 nucleotides agree with TRBD1. The CDR3 runs to 13 residues. From germline, CDR1 is SGHNT and CDR2 YYREEE (reference sequence). Trimming removed 4 bases from V and 8 bases from J; junction bases left unmatched: 5. CDR3 sequence (DNA): TGTGCCAGCAGCCTAAGACAGGGGTATGAGCAGTTCTTC. Its translation is CASSLRQGYEQFF.

This clonotype was observed a handful of times. The junction and the germline gene differ at one end; a read error may be behind it. The V and J genes are TRBV2 and TRBJ2-5, with D possibly being TRBD1 (5 bases). The germline V gene encodes CDR1 SNHLY and CDR2 FYNNEI. The CDR3 is 11 residues long. The CDR3 coding sequence is TGTGCCAGCAGCTACGACAAAGGGGTGGGGTTC. Translated: CASSYDKGVGF.

The chain combines TRBV2 with TRBJ2-7; the D is unclear. Germline-derived CDR1 and CDR2 are SNHLY and FYNNEI. V was clipped by 3 bases and J by 4 bases, with 10 bases between them. This CDR3 spans 13 amino acids. CDR3 region: CASSEGERYEQYF. CDR3 DNA: TGTGCCAGCAGTGAGGGTGAGAGGTACGAGCAGTACTTC. The full variable domain, its missing parts supplied by reference TRBV2 and TRBJ2-7, is EPEVTQTPSHQVTQMGQEVILRCVPISNHLYFYWYRQILGQKVEFLVSFYNNEISEKSEIFDDQFSVERPDGSNFTLKIRSTKLEDSAMYFCASSEGERYEQYFGPGTRLTVT.